Listed below are T cell receptor beta chains from one sample, sequenced in a study of long-term antiretroviral therapy in people with HIV. Measured with immunoSEQ multiplex PCR; TCRdb has only the in-frame clones, and not every one. The table records about 20,000 clones, approximately 83% of them present only once. The sequenced sample was unsorted PBMCs, obtained 0.5 years before starting antiretroviral therapy. All receptors come from a young man with HIV. CDR3s include the opening cysteine and the closing phenylalanine or tryptophan. D genes are given only for firm matches. Some rows mark clone size as missing; the rest say once, few, many or name a class of expanded clone.

d_call clone_size j_call v_call cdr3_length cdr3_nt cdr3_aa
NA few TRBJ1-5 TRBV6-1 15 TGTGCCAGCAGTGAAGCGCACGGGGGCGTCGAGCCCCAGCATTTT CASSEAHGGVEPQHF
NA few TRBJ2-7 TRBV28 12 TGTGCCAGCAGTTCCCCGGGACTTAGTAAGTACTTC CASSSPGLSKYF
NA NA TRBJ2-7 TRBV29-1 13 TGCAGCGTTGAGGAGGGACAGTCCTACGAGCAGTACTTC CSVEEGQSYEQYF
TRBD1 NA TRBJ1-1 TRBV7-9 13 TGTGCCAGCAGCTATCAGGGGGGCACTGAAGCTTTCTTT CASSYQGGTEAFF
NA NA TRBJ2-7 TRBV28 13 TGTGCCAGCAGCCGGGACGGAAAGTACGAGCAGTACTTC CASSRDGKYEQYF
NA few TRBJ1-5 TRBV28 16 TGTGCCAGCAGCTCCTGGGGGGCGCAGGGCACTCAGCCCCAGCATTTT CASSSWGAQGTQPQHF
NA medium-sized TRBJ2-1 TRBV7-3 15 TGTGCCAGCAGCTTAACGATTGCCAGATACAATGAGCAGTTCTTC CASSLTIARYNEQFF
NA NA TRBJ1-1 TRBV27 16 TGTGCCAGCAGTTTAAAAGGGGCATCACTGAACACTGAAGCTTTCTTT CASSLKGASLNTEAFF
NA NA TRBJ2-7 TRBV4-1 16 TGCGCCAGCAGCCAAACAAACTTCGGGGTTGCCTACGAGCAGTACTTC CASSQTNFGVAYEQYF
TRBD2 NA TRBJ2-1 TRBV7-9 15 TGTGCCAGCAGCTTGAGGGCGGGGGGGTTTAATGAGCAGTTCTTC CASSLRAGGFNEQFF
TRBD1 NA TRBJ2-7 TRBV7-9 14 TGTGCCGTACAGGGGCCTAGGAGCTCCTACGAGCAGTACTTC CAVQGPRSSYEQYF
NA once TRBJ1-2 TRBV2 15 TGTGCCAGCATCGGCTGGCAGGGATCAAACTATGGCTACACCTTC CASIGWQGSNYGYTF
TRBD1 NA TRBJ1-1 TRBV28 15 TGTGCCAGCAGCGTAGGAGGGACAGGGAACACTGAAGCTTTCTTT CASSVGGTGNTEAFF
NA NA TRBJ2-6 TRBV6-1 16 TGTGCCAGCAGTGAATCGGGAAACTCTGGGGCCAACGTCCTGACTTTC CASSESGNSGANVLTF
NA NA TRBJ2-5 TRBV7-9 15 TGTGCCAGCAGCTCAAACAGAGACCTTCAAGAGACCCAGTACTTC CASSSNRDLQETQYF
NA NA TRBJ2-7 TRBV27 12 TGTGCCAGCAGTTTTAGAGGAAGCGAGCAGTACTTC CASSFRGSEQYF
NA NA TRBJ2-5 TRBV4-1 15 TGCGCCAGCAGCCAAGAACGTGGGGGGGCGGAGACCCAGTACTTC CASSQERGGAETQYF
NA NA TRBJ1-1 TRBV5-6 16 TGTGCCAGCAGCTTGTTAACGCCAACTTTGTCCACTGAAGCTTTCTTT CASSLLTPTLSTEAFF
TRBD1 once TRBJ1-1 TRBV5-1 13 TGCGCCAGCAGCCGGGACAGGGCCACTGAAGCTTTCTTT CASSRDRATEAFF
NA NA TRBJ2-5 TRBV19 13 TGTGCCAGTAGTATAGCCCCACGGGAGACCCAGTACTTC CASSIAPRETQYF
NA NA TRBJ2-1 TRBV7-9 13 TGTGCCAGCAGCTTAGGTTACGGGGCTGAGCAGTTCTTC CASSLGYGAEQFF
TRBD2 NA TRBJ2-3 TRBV7-3 15 TGTGCCAGCAGCTCCGGGACTAGCGGTACAGATACGCAGTATTTT CASSSGTSGTDTQYF
NA NA TRBJ2-2 TRBV9 17 TGTGCCAGCAGCGTAGTTCCCAGGGGTATAGACACCGGGGAGCTGTTTTTT CASSVVPRGIDTGELFF